This TCR beta chain was recovered during a study of regulatory T cells in long-lasting Graves disease. For the study at large: Patients met the persistent Graves' disease definition after over 5 years of antithyroid drugs with positive TSH receptor antibodies. Study-level points and caveats: Patients with persistent disease showed a bias toward TRBV28, TRBJ1-2 and TRBJ2-5.

A remark on this clonotype: The target antigen is unknown.

The germline V gene encodes CDR1 MNHNS and CDR2 SASEGT. The CDR3 totals 12 residues. V was trimmed by 8 bases and J by 8 bases, leaving 13 bases between them. Arm-PCR of CDR3 regions with iRepertoire HTBI primers generated TCR beta libraries. TCRdb reprocessed the multiplex PCR reads with MiXCR, giving one entry per CDR3 protein. The sample shows 700,000 or so distinct CDR3 sequences, 25% to 35% of them seen only once. The sample's time point: persistent/refractory GD, antithyroid drugs over 5 years with positive TRAb. PBMC RNA was the source of the TCR library. V usage is TRBV6-1 and J usage is TRBJ2-4, with D possibly being TRBD1 (6 bases). The sample here was peripheral blood mononuclear cells (PBMCs), taken when the disease was refractory, from a patient treated with antithyroid drugs. The receptor was isolated from a female donor with Graves disease. The CDR3 nucleotides read TGTGCCAGCCGACAGGTCAGGCACATTCAGTACTTC. Its translation: CASRQVRHIQYF.